Listed below are T cell receptor beta chains from one sample, sequenced in a study of beta chain features in type 1 diabetes. Sequencing used immunoSEQ multiplex PCR; TCRdb keeps in-frame clones, though not all of them. Here the sample spans hundreds of thousands of clones, about 12% being singletons. The sequenced sample consisted of naive CD4+ T cells from blood. The receptors come from a woman in her late teens or twenties with type 1 diabetes. Each CDR3 is given with its conserved first and last residue. D genes are given only for firm matches. Clone size appears in some rows only: once, few, many, or a class for an expanded clone.

V	J	size	D	DNA	CDR3
TRBV9	TRBJ2-7	few	NA	TGTGCCAGCAGCGCCCGCGGGGACGAGCAGTACTTC	CASSARGDEQYF
TRBV2	TRBJ2-1	few	NA	TGTGCCAGCTCGTTGGGACTGCGCGTCGGGGATGAGCAGTTCTTC	CASSLGLRVGDEQFF
TRBV30	TRBJ2-7	NA	NA	TGTGCCTGGAGCGACTATCCGAAAGGGTACGAGCAGTACTTC	CAWSDYPKGYEQYF
TRBV10-3	TRBJ2-3	NA	NA	TGTGCCGCGAGTAACCCGGGGGGCACAGATACGCAGTATTTT	CAASNPGGTDTQYF
TRBV2	TRBJ2-4	few	TRBD2	TGTGCCGGGGGGACTAGCGGGGACATTCAGTACTTC	CAGGTSGDIQYF
TRBV18	TRBJ2-1	few	NA	TGTGCCAGCTCACCGAGGGAGGGGGACAATGAGCAGTTCTTC	CASSPREGDNEQFF
TRBV14	TRBJ1-6	NA	TRBD1	TGTGCCAGCAGCCAAGTCAGGGGGAATTCACCCCTCCACTTT	CASSQVRGNSPLHF
TRBV7-3	TRBJ2-3	few	NA	TGTGCCAGCAGCTCCCGATTACGGGATACGCAGTATTTT	CASSSRLRDTQYF
TRBV7-9	TRBJ1-5	few	NA	TGTGCCAGCAGCCGTGACAGCGACAATCAGCCCCAGCATTTT	CASSRDSDNQPQHF
TRBV10-3	TRBJ1-1	few	NA	TGTGCCATCACCAGAGACAGGAACACTGAAGCTTTCTTT	CAITRDRNTEAFF
TRBV4-3	TRBJ2-5	NA	TRBD2	TGCGCCAGCAGCCAAGAGGGTCTAGCGGGGCAAGAGACCCAGTACTTC	CASSQEGLAGQETQYF
TRBV28	TRBJ2-7	NA	NA	TGTGCCAGCAGTTCCTTCTCGGAGCAGTACTTC	CASSSFSEQYF
TRBV6-5	TRBJ2-1	NA	NA	TGTGCCAGCAGAAGACTAGAGGACAATGAGCAGTTCTTC	CASRRLEDNEQFF
TRBV5-1	TRBJ2-7	NA	TRBD2	TGCGCCAGCAGCTTCCTAGCGGGAGGGGACTACGAGCAGTACTTC	CASSFLAGGDYEQYF